One sample yielded the 14 T cell receptor beta chains listed below, sequenced in a study of cytotoxic CD8 clonotypes in ibrutinib-treated CLL. Libraries were prepared by immunoSEQ multiplex PCR; TCRdb keeps only in-frame clonotypes and omits some of them. The data contain 73,000 or so clones, about two thirds of them singletons. The source was PBMCs, collected after 12 months of ibrutinib treatment. The receptors derive from a human donor with chronic lymphocytic leukemia.

This rearrangement joins TRBV18 to TRBJ1-5; D gene ambiguous. The CDR3 runs to 13 residues. CDR1 KGHSH and CDR2 LQKENI come from the germline V gene. The V and J ends lost 6 bases and 7 bases respectively, with 13 bases between them. The CDR3 reads CASSEGPTQPQHF. The CDR3, as DNA: TGTGCCAGCTCGGAGGGCCCTACCCAGCCCCAGCATTTT.

The chain has TRBV7-9 and TRBJ2-1; D is unclear. The V end lost 8 bases, the J end lost 9 bases, and 14 bases lay between the germline ends. CDR1 is SEHNR and CDR2 is FQNEAQ in the germline V gene (reference sequence). The CDR3 totals 12 residues. As DNA, the CDR3 is TGTGCCAGCGGGCCCGCCGGCAGTGAGCAGTTCTTC. Amino acid sequence: CASGPAGSEQFF.

The chain combines TRBV28 with TRBJ1-5, with unresolved D. CDR1 and CDR2 from the germline V gene are MDHEN and SYDVKM. Deletions cut 4 bases from V and 1 base from J, with 14 bases between. The CDR3 runs 16 residues. DNA of the CDR3: TGTGCCAGCAGTTCGAATACCGGAGAAAGCAATCAGCCCCAGCATTTT. Residues: CASSSNTGESNQPQHF.

The chain links TRBV6-9 to TRBJ1-2; TRBD1 aligns across 7 bases. V lost 7 bases to trimming and J lost 4 bases; unmatched junction nucleotides: 12. The germline V gene encodes CDR1 MNHGY and CDR2 SVAAGI. This CDR3 has 15 amino acids. The CDR3 protein is CASTKPLAGGYGYTF. CDR3 DNA: TGTGCCAGCACCAAACCTTTGGCAGGGGGCTATGGCTACACCTTC.

V usage is TRBV6-5 and J usage is TRBJ2-5, with 7 bases fitting TRBD2. Germline CDR1 is MNHEY and CDR2 is SVGAGI. The CDR3 is 13 amino acids. V lost 6 bases to trimming and J lost 5 bases; unmatched junction nucleotides: 6. Here the CDR3 reads CASSSLSGETQYF. The CDR3 DNA reads TGTGCCAGCAGCTCCCTTAGCGGGGAGACCCAGTACTTC.

This clone was observed a handful of times. The chain joins TRBV19 to TRBJ1-2, with TRBD1 as a possible D gene (6 bases). V was cut by 5 bases and J by 7 bases, with 17 bases left in between. Per germline, CDR1 LNHDA and CDR2 SQIVND (reference sequence). This CDR3 comprises 14 residues. The CDR3 protein is CASSPLGGALGYTF. In DNA form, the CDR3 reads TGTGCCAGTAGTCCCCTAGGGGGGGCGCTTGGCTACACCTTC.

A single count supports this clone. The rearrangement joins TRBV21-1 to TRBJ2-7; the table's TRBD1 call for D was not verified on the DNA. TRBV21-1 is given as a pseudogene. The CDR3 has 15 amino acids. The CDR3 DNA is TGTGCCAGCACTGAAGACCGGGACAGGGTATACGAGCAGTACTTC. It yields the protein CASTEDRDRVYEQYF.

There are a few counts of this clone. The CDR3 loop reads CASSYASSYNSPLHF. CDR3 in DNA: TGTGCCAGCAGTTACGCGAGCTCCTATAATTCACCCCTCCACTTT. The chain couples TRBV6-6 to TRBJ1-6; D remains ambiguous. The CDR3 runs to 15 residues. CDR1 is MNHNY and CDR2 is SVGAGI in the germline V gene (reference sequence). The V and J ends lost 2 bases and 0 bases respectively, with 5 bases between them.

This chain joins TRBV7-2 and TRBJ2-7; 7 bases match TRBD2. The CDR3 runs to 14 residues. The V gene's germline CDR1 is SGHTA and CDR2 FQGNSA. The trim removed 5 bases at V and 2 bases at J, leaving 6 bases unmatched. DNA for the CDR3: TGTGCCAGCAGCCCCGGGGGGACCCCCTACGAGCAGTACTTC. Protein sequence: CASSPGGTPYEQYF.

This chain connects TRBV11-2 to TRBJ2-5, with D uncertain. Germline values: CDR1 SGHAT, CDR2 FQNNGV. The CDR3 is 15 residues long. V dropped 2 bases and J dropped 2 bases, with 12 bases sitting between them. The CDR3 region is CASSLILFGQETQYF. For the CDR3, the DNA is TGTGCCAGCAGCTTAATTCTCTTCGGGCAAGAGACCCAGTACTTC. The whole variable domain, remainder taken from reference TRBV11-2 and TRBJ2-5, is EAGVAQSPRYKIIEKRQSVAFWCNPISGHATLYWYQQILGQGPKLLIQFQNNGVVDDSQLPKDRFSAERLKGVDSTLKIQPAKLEDSAVYLCASSLILFGQETQYFGPGTRLLVL.

This clone was detected only a few times. The chain recombines TRBV7-2 with TRBJ2-1, with unresolved D. V lost 4 bases and J lost 0, with 10 bases in between. CDR1 SGHTA and CDR2 FQGNSA come from the germline V gene. The CDR3 length is 15 residues. For the CDR3, the DNA is TGTGCCAGCAGCTCCGTCCGAAGCTCCTACAATGAGCAGTTCTTC. This gives the protein CASSSVRSSYNEQFF.

This clone has more than one count but fewer than ten. The chain uses TRBV4-3 and TRBJ1-5; 9 positions agree with TRBD1. The CDR3 contains 15 residues. Germline-derived CDR1 and CDR2 are LGHNA and YSLEER. With 1 base clipped from V and 9 bases from J, the junction kept 7 bases outside the gene matches. This CDR3 is CASSQGQGESTPQHF. CDR3 nucleotide sequence: TGCGCCAGCAGCCAAGGACAGGGGGAATCAACGCCCCAGCATTTT.

This clone was observed a single time. The chain employs TRBV7-6 and TRBJ2-1; D uncertain. V lost 3 bases, J lost 0 bases, and 9 bases lay in between. Germline V lookup: CDR1 SGHVS, CDR2 FNYEAQ. The CDR3 covers 15 residues. CDR3 coding DNA: TGTGCCAGCAGCTTCGGGCAGCCCTCCTACAATGAGCAGTTCTTC. This sequence encodes CASSFGQPSYNEQFF.

The chain links TRBV2 to TRBJ1-2, with D possibly matching TRBD1 (5 bases). The CDR3 is 14 amino acids. V shed 8 bases and J shed 0 bases, with 13 bases lying between them. The V gene's germline CDR1 is SNHLY and CDR2 FYNNEI. This CDR3 is CASSIGGSNYGYTF. The CDR3 DNA follows: TGTGCCAGCTCGATTGGGGGATCTAACTATGGCTACACCTTC.